This is a list of T cell receptor beta chains from one sample in a study of shared clonotypes between healthy human individuals. The repertoire was sequenced with immunoSEQ multiplex PCR; TCRdb's copy has only in-frame clones and lacks some. The sample lists about 2.3 million clones; about 90% were seen once. What was sequenced was naive CD4+ T cells from PBMCs. These receptors were taken from a young man in good health. Some clones in this sample may be carry-over from other donors' samples. Both conserved end residues are part of each CDR3. The order of the fields is J gene, V gene, CDR3 protein.

j_gene: TRBJ1-5
v_gene: TRBV28
CDR3aa: CASSFPGPRLGQPQHF

j_gene: TRBJ1-1
v_gene: TRBV5-1
CDR3aa: CASSLGTVNTEAFF

j_gene: TRBJ1-2
v_gene: TRBV7-8
CDR3aa: CASSPKALNYGYTF

j_gene: TRBJ1-1
v_gene: TRBV27
CDR3aa: CASSRSGTAMNTEAFF

j_gene: TRBJ2-5
v_gene: TRBV28
CDR3aa: CASSSIQQVTQYF

j_gene: TRBJ2-1
v_gene: TRBV11-2
CDR3aa: CASVNGISSYNEQFF

j_gene: TRBJ1-1
v_gene: TRBV13
CDR3aa: CASTWQVNTEAFF

j_gene: TRBJ1-5
v_gene: TRBV6-1
CDR3aa: CASSESGRQPQHF

j_gene: TRBJ2-1
v_gene: TRBV28
CDR3aa: CASSLGGQGYNEQFF

j_gene: TRBJ1-5
v_gene: TRBV28
CDR3aa: CASTLDGNQPQHF

j_gene: TRBJ2-2
v_gene: TRBV5-4
CDR3aa: CASSPVATSTGELFF

j_gene: TRBJ2-3
v_gene: TRBV11-3
CDR3aa: CASSKGLAEFTDTQYF

j_gene: TRBJ2-1
v_gene: TRBV5-4
CDR3aa: CASSLGLAAYNEQFF

j_gene: TRBJ2-7
v_gene: TRBV4-2
CDR3aa: CASSQGNSGTYEQYF

j_gene: TRBJ2-2
v_gene: TRBV19
CDR3aa: CASTPTGPGTGELFF

j_gene: TRBJ1-1
v_gene: TRBV7-3
CDR3aa: CASSFFGTINTEAFF

j_gene: TRBJ2-3
v_gene: TRBV7-2
CDR3aa: CASNLYNGQGARSDTQYF

j_gene: TRBJ1-2
v_gene: TRBV7-9
CDR3aa: CASNPGMGGYTF

j_gene: TRBJ2-1
v_gene: TRBV5-4
CDR3aa: CASSRDSCNEQFF

j_gene: TRBJ1-1
v_gene: TRBV19
CDR3aa: CASSSTGGMDTEAFF

j_gene: TRBJ2-7
v_gene: TRBV2
CDR3aa: CASGQESSYEQYF

j_gene: TRBJ2-7
v_gene: TRBV7-8
CDR3aa: CASSLVPGSYEQYF

j_gene: TRBJ2-7
v_gene: TRBV5-1
CDR3aa: CASSSRAGQSYEQYF

j_gene: TRBJ2-7
v_gene: TRBV4-2
CDR3aa: CASSQSGASDLNYEQYF

j_gene: TRBJ2-7
v_gene: TRBV21-1
CDR3aa: CASSKGTGNYEQYF

j_gene: TRBJ2-2
v_gene: TRBV28
CDR3aa: CASSFPQQGTGELFF

j_gene: TRBJ2-5
v_gene: TRBV10-3
CDR3aa: CAISEIRTQETQYF

j_gene: TRBJ2-5
v_gene: TRBV9
CDR3aa: CASSVFQAGGETQYF

j_gene: TRBJ1-1
v_gene: TRBV4-2
CDR3aa: CASSREGTGPTEAFF

j_gene: TRBJ1-2
v_gene: TRBV28
CDR3aa: CASSLPGAGYTF

j_gene: TRBJ1-4
v_gene: TRBV5-1
CDR3aa: CASRTGLNNEKLFF

j_gene: TRBJ1-1
v_gene: TRBV5-1
CDR3aa: CASSLLSAGDTEAFF

j_gene: TRBJ2-7
v_gene: TRBV7-9
CDR3aa: CASSLTTGLGEQYF